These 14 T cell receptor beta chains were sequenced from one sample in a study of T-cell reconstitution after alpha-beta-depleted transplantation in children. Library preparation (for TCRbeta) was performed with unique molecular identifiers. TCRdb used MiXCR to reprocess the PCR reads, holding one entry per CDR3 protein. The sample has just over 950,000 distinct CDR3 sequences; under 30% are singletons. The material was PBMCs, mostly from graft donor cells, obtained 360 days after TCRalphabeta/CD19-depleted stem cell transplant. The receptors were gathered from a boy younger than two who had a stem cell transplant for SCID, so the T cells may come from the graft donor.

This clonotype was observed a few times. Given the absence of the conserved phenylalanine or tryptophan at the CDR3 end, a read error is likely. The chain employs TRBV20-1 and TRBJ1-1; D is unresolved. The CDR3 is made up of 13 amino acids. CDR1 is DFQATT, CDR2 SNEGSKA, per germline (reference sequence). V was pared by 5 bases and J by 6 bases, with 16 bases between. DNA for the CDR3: TGCAGTGCTCCATGGGAGGCGGGCCCTGAAGCTTTCCTT. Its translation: CSAPWEAGPEAFL.

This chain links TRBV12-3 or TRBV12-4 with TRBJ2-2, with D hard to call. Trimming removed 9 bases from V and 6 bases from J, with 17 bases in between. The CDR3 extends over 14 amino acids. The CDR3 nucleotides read TGTGCCAGTCTGATCTTTGGGTTTGCCGGGGAGCTGTTTTTT. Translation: CASLIFGFAGELFF.

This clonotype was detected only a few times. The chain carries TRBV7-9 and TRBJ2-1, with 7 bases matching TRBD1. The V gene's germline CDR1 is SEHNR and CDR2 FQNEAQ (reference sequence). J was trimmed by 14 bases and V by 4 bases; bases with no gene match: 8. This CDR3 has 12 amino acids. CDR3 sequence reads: CASSSMTGKKFF. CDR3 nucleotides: TGTGCCAGCAGCTCAATGACAGGGAAGAAGTTCTTC.

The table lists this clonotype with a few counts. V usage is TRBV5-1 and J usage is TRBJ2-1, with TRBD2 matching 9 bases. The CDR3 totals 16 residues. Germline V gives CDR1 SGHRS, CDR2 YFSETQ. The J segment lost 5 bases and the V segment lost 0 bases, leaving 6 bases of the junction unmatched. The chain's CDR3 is CASSLARTSEDNEQFF. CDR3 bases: TGCGCCAGCAGCTTGGCGCGGACTAGCGAGGACAATGAGCAGTTCTTC.

The CDR3 coding sequence is TGCAGTGCTAGCGGGGGGGCCACGGAGACCCAGTACTTC. This sequence encodes CSASGGATETQYF. The chain uses TRBV20-1 and TRBJ2-5, with TRBD2 matching over 8 bases. Germline CDR1 is DFQATT and CDR2 is SNEGSKA (reference sequence). The V gene end was trimmed by 3 bases and the J gene end by 5 bases; junction bases not matched to a gene: 5. The CDR3 extends over 13 amino acids.

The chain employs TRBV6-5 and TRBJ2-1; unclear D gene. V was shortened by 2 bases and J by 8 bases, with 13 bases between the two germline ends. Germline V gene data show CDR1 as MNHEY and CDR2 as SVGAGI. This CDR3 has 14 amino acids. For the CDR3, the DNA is TGTGCCAGCAGTTACGAGAGAGTAAGGGATGAGCAGTTCTTC. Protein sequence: CASSYERVRDEQFF.

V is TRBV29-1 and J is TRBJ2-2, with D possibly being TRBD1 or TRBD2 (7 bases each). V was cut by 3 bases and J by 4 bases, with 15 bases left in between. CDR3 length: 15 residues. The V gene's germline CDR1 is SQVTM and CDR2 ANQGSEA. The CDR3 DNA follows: TGCAGCGTTGAGGCCAGGGGGGGAAGCACCGGGGAGCTGTTTTTT. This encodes CSVEARGGSTGELFF.

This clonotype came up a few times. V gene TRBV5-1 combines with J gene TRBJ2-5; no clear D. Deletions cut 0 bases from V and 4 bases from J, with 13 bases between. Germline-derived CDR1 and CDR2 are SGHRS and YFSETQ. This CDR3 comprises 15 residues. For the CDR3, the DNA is TGCGCCAGCAGCTTGGAAGGATATTGGGGAGAGACCCAGTACTTC. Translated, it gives CASSLEGYWGETQYF.

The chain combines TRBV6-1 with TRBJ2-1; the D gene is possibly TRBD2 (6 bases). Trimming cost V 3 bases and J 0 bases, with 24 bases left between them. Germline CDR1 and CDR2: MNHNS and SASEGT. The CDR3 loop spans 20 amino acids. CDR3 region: CASSEFIRWIADYSYNEQFF. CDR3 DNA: TGTGCCAGCAGTGAGTTTATTAGGTGGATTGCGGACTACTCCTACAATGAGCAGTTCTTC.

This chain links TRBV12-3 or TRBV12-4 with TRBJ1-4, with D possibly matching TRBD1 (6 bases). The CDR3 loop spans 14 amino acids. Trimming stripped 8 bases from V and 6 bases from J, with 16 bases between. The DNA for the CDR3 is TGTGCCAGCGCCTTGGGGGGCCGGGATGAAAAACTGTTTTTT. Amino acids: CASALGGRDEKLFF.

CDR3 DNA: TGTGCCAGCAGCCCAAGGGGGGGAGGAGTCTACGAGCAGTACTTC. As protein: CASSPRGGGVYEQYF. The V call is TRBV7-9, the J call TRBJ2-7; TRBD2 is a possible D gene (7 bases). CDR1 SEHNR and CDR2 FQNEAQ come from the germline V gene (reference sequence). This CDR3 region has 15 residues. V lost 5 bases and J 3 bases, leaving 17 bases between the germline ends.

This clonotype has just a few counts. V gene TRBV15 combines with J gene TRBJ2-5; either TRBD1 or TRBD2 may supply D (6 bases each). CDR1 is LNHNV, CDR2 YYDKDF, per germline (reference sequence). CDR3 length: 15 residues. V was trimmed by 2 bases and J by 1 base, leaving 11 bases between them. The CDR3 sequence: CATSRRGPVQETQYF. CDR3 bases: TGTGCCACCAGCAGACGGGGGCCGGTCCAAGAGACCCAGTACTTC.

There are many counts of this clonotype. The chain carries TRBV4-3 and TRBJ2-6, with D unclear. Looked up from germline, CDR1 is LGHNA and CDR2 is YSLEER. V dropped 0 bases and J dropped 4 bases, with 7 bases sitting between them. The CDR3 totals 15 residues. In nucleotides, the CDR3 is TGCGCCAGCAGCCAAGATATGGTAGGGGCCAACGTCCTGACTTTC. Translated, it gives CASSQDMVGANVLTF.

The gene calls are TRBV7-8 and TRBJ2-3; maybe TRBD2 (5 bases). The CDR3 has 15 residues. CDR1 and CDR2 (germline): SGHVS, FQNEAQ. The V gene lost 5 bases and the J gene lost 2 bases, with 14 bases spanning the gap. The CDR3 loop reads CASSHRPDSTDTQYF. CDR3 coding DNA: TGTGCCAGCAGCCACCGCCCGGACTCCACAGATACGCAGTATTTT.